Listed below are T cell receptor beta chains from one sample, sequenced in a study of blood T cells in healthy people across ages. TCRdb redid the calling of the 5' RACE reads with MiXCR, one entry per CDR3 protein. The repertoire includes around 1,600,000 distinct CDR3 sequences, 40% to 45% of them detected once, and over 3.5% sits in the top ten. Sequenced input: blood. These receptors were taken from a woman under 30 in good health. The conserved cysteine and the conserved F or W are not part of the CDR3 here. D genes are given only for firm matches.

v_call	d_call	j_call	cdr3_length	cdr3_aa
TRBV28	NA	TRBJ2-3	12	ASLFGEAPDTQY
TRBV20-1	TRBD1	TRBJ2-7	13	SARDLGTGGDEQY
TRBV9	NA	TRBJ1-1	11	ASSVQGWTEAF
TRBV12-3/TRBV12-4	NA	TRBJ2-5	13	ASSTPRGTYNEQY
TRBV7-2	NA	TRBJ2-7	13	ASSLVWLGGNEQY
TRBV12-3/TRBV12-4	NA	TRBJ1-4	12	ASSSGVGNEKLF
TRBV10-3	TRBD1	TRBJ1-5	12	AISETGEHQPQH
TRBV10-2	TRBD2	TRBJ2-7	13	ASSEFLAGRYEQY
TRBV7-2	TRBD2	NA	14	ASSHPGLGSYNEQY
TRBV10-3	NA	TRBJ2-7	10	AHKDSSYEQY
TRBV7-9	TRBD2	TRBJ2-3	13	ASSLREGMTDTQY
TRBV20-1	NA	TRBJ1-2	13	SAREAPEPPYGYT
TRBV24-1	NA	TRBJ1-1	12	ATSDPTENTEAF
TRBV5-1	NA	TRBJ2-5	10	ASSFLYETQY
TRBV4-1	TRBD1	TRBJ1-2	13	ASGQLGQADYGYT
TRBV29-1	NA	TRBJ2-4	11	SVGGTNWNIQY
TRBV6-1	NA	TRBJ1-1	13	ASSEDWRGGTEAF
TRBV4-1	NA	TRBJ1-1	14	ASSQDVAWGLAEAF
TRBV4-3	NA	TRBJ2-5	13	ASSQDRKGLETQY
TRBV15	NA	TRBJ2-7	12	ATSRDTKELRQY
TRBV3-1	TRBD1	TRBJ1-6	14	ASSQQWTGINSPLH
TRBV12-3/TRBV12-4	NA	TRBJ2-5	10	ASSLVPETQY
TRBV20-1	TRBD1	TRBJ2-5	13	SARSTKDRIETQY
TRBV12-3/TRBV12-4	TRBD1	TRBJ1-6	12	ASSGDRGVSPLH
TRBV20-1	TRBD1	TRBJ1-5	11	SASGQGYQPQH
TRBV6-1	NA	TRBJ1-1	12	ASSEGVGRPEAF
TRBV21-1	NA	TRBJ2-1	13	ASSKDGTTFNEQF
TRBV29-1	NA	TRBJ1-1	10	SVVREDTEAF
TRBV6-6	NA	TRBJ1-4	11	ASSYVQAEKLF
TRBV5-1	NA	TRBJ1-5	11	ASSLRANQPQH